This entry features one TCR beta chain sequence. Its antigen remains undetermined. The sample holds no much larger clone one base away, and base qualities are not on file. Library preparation employed PCR. The run used an Illumina HiSeq 2500. Molecular barcoding was employed in the preparation of TCR libraries, with unique molecular identifiers being used to normalize TCRbeta repertoire quantification. TCRdb cleaned the public reads at Q25 with fastp, built clones with MiXCR and kept in-frame beta chains. When rows share a CDR3 protein, they turn into one entry using the most common DNA and genes. In this sample the table shows some 440,000 distinct CDR3 sequences, about 17% of which occur a single time. Of the sample, under 30% falls within the top ten clones. This entry is derived from a study of T-cell reconstitution after alpha-beta-depleted transplantation in children (dated by TCRdb to 2016 to 2018). In terms of the full investigation: The study quantitatively tracked T-cell immune reconstitution after TCRalphabeta/CD19-depleted allogeneic hematopoietic cell transplantation in children using TCR repertoire profiling.

Summary of the overall study and its limitations: About two months after transplant, the apparently early recovery of alphabetaT-cell counts reportedly depended on just several hundred clones that had expanded rapidly and came from non-depleted graft cells. Over the following months the frequencies of hyperexpanded clones went down, and after one year T-cell counts and TCRbeta diversity were mostly credited to newly produced T cells. In some patients, the high TCRbeta diversity seen at day 60 was put down to recipient T cells and intrathymic progenitors that had survived conditioning.

Trimming takes 7 bases from V and 4 bases from J, and the germline ends sit 13 bases apart. The cysteine opens and the phenylalanine closes a CDR3 of 14 amino acids. Only the CDR3 DNA is retained, 42 bases long and in frame from the first base. The germline V gene supplies CDR1 ENHRY and CDR2 SYGVKD. What the treatment or condition label conveys for this sample: allogeneic hematopoietic cell transplantation with graft depleted of TCRalphabeta T cells and CD19 B cells. The children who served as transplant recipients had been given grafts of TCRalphabeta/CD19-depleted allogeneic hematopoietic cells. This specimen consisted of PBMCs, mostly from graft donor cells, obtained 360 days after TCRalphabeta/CD19-depleted stem cell transplant. This TCR came from a boy less than two years old who had a stem cell transplant for Wiskott-Aldrich syndrome, so the T cells may come from the graft donor. The V gene is TRBV10-3 and the J gene is TRBJ2-2, with TRBD1 as a weak D call on 6 bases. The CDR3 is CAITNDRFTGELFF. Here is the DNA: TGTGCCATCACCAATGACAGGTTCACCGGGGAGCTGTTTTTT.